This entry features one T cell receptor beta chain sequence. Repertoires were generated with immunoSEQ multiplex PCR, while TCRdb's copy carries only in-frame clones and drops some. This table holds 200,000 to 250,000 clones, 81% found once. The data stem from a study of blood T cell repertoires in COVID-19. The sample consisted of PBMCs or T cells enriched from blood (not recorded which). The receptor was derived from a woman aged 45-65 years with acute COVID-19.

This CDR3 reads CASSQTLGREDADTQYF. Written as DNA, the CDR3 is TGCGCCAGCAGCCAAACCCTCGGGCGGGAGGATGCAGATACGCAGTATTTT. This chain connects TRBV4-3 to TRBJ2-3, with 8 bases identical to TRBD2. V lost 2 bases to trimming and J lost 4 bases; unmatched junction nucleotides: 11. This CDR3 has 17 residues. CDR1 and CDR2 from the germline V gene are LGHNA and YSLEER.